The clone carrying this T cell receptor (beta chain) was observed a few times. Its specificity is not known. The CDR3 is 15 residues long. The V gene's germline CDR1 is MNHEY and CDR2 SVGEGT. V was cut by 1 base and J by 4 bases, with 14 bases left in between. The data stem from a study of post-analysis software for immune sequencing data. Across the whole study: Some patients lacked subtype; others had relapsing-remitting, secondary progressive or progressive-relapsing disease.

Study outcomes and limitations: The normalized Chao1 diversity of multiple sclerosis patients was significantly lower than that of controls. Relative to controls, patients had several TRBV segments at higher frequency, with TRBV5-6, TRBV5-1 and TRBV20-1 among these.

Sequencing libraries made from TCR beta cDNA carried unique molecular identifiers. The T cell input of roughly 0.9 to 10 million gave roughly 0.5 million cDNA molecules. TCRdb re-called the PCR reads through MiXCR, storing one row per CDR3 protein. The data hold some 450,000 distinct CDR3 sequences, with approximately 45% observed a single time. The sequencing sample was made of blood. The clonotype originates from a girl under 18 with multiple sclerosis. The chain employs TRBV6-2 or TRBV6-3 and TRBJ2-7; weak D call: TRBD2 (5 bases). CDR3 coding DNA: TGTGCCAGCAGTTACTGGTCGGAGGAGAGGTACGAGCAGTACTTC. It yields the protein CASSYWSEERYEQYF.